These T cell receptor beta chains were read from a single sample in a study of technical replicates of blood from a few donors. The method was immunoSEQ multiplex PCR; TCRdb's version includes in-frame clones alone and lacks a portion of them. The sample lists 85,000 to 95,000 clones, almost 97% occurring once. Sequencing used T cells isolated from PBMCs. Source of these receptors: a human donor in good health. Each CDR3 is given with its conserved first and last residue. Each record gives: D gene, V gene, J gene, clone size, CDR3 DNA, CDR3 protein. A D gene is named only where the DNA matches it firmly. Expanded clones are given a class, and other clones once, few, many or no size at all.

-	TRBV21-1	TRBJ1-3	-	TGTGCCAGCACCCTGCGGTTTGACAGAGCTTTCTCTGGAAACACCATATATTTT	CASTLRFDRAFSGNTIYF
TRBD2	TRBV6-1	TRBJ2-5	-	TGTGCCAGCAGTGAACGGACAGCTAGCGGGAGAGGCGAGACCCAGTACTTC	CASSERTASGRGETQYF
-	TRBV2	TRBJ1-5	-	TGTGCCAGCAGTGAAGTAACAGAGAATCAGCCCCAGCATTTT	CASSEVTENQPQHF
TRBD2	TRBV10-3	TRBJ2-1	-	TGTGCCATCAGTAGTCTACTAGCGGGAGAACAGTTCTTC	CAISSLLAGEQFF
TRBD2	TRBV28	TRBJ2-5	-	TGTGCCAGCAGTTTGTCCGCGGGAGTAGCTCAAGAGACCCAGTACTTC	CASSLSAGVAQETQYF
-	TRBV2	TRBJ2-1	-	TGTGCCGGACAGTTAAACAATGAGCAGTTCTTC	CAGQLNNEQFF
TRBD1	TRBV5-6	TRBJ2-4	-	TGTGCCAGCAGCTTGCGTCGGACAGGGGGCGCGTATGACAAAAACATTCAGTACTTC	CASSLRRTGGAYDKNIQYF
-	TRBV7-3	TRBJ2-2	-	TGTGCCAGCAGCTTATTAGGCGGAAATCCGAACACCGGGGAGCTGTTTTTT	CASSLLGGNPNTGELFF
TRBD1	TRBV10-1	TRBJ2-2	-	TGCGCCAGCAGTGAGTCGAAAGTGGGACAGGGGGATGTCGGGGAGCTGTTTTTT	CASSESKVGQGDVGELFF
TRBD1	TRBV4-2	TRBJ1-3	-	TGTGCCAGCAGCCCCGACAGGGCAGGGGGTGGAAACACCATATATTTT	CASSPDRAGGGNTIYF
-	TRBV29-1	TRBJ1-2	-	TGCAGCGTAGCAGAGCCGGAGCGCGGCTACACCTTC	CSVAEPERGYTF
TRBD1	TRBV28	TRBJ2-1	-	TGTGCCAGCAGGGACAGGAGCTCCTACAATGAGCAGTTCTTC	CASRDRSSYNEQFF
TRBD2	TRBV9	TRBJ2-1	-	TGTGCCAGCAGCGTATCCCTAGCGGGCGCTTACAATGAGCAGTTCTTC	CASSVSLAGAYNEQFF
-	TRBV7-6	TRBJ2-1	-	TGTGCCAGCAGCCGCTTAGACAATGAGCAGTTCTTC	CASSRLDNEQFF
-	TRBV6-6	TRBJ2-5	-	TGTGCCAGCAGTTATGCGGGGACGTACCAAGAGACCCAGTACTTC	CASSYAGTYQETQYF
TRBD2	TRBV27	TRBJ2-5	-	TGTGCCAGCAGTTACCCTAGCGGGAGTGGAAAAGAGACCCAGTACTTC	CASSYPSGSGKETQYF
-	TRBV6-1	TRBJ1-1	once	TGTGCCAGCAAACCTCAGGGAGGGTTAACTGAAGCTTTCTTT	CASKPQGGLTEAFF
-	TRBV29-1	TRBJ1-2	-	TGCAGCGTTGGGGCAGCTGCTAACTATGGCTACACCTTC	CSVGAAANYGYTF
TRBD1	TRBV7-3	TRBJ1-4	-	TGTGCCAGCAGCTTAGGGGTCGGGACAGGGGATGAAAAACTGTTTTTT	CASSLGVGTGDEKLFF
-	TRBV27	TRBJ2-1	-	TGTGCCAGCAGTTCCAGACTAGTCAGCCCTGAGCAGTTCTTC	CASSSRLVSPEQFF
TRBD2	TRBV2	TRBJ2-2	-	TGTGCCAGTCAATGGGGACTAGCGAACACCGGGGAGCTGTTTTTT	CASQWGLANTGELFF
-	TRBV7-9	TRBJ2-7	-	TGTGCCAGCAGCCCGAAAACAGGGTACGAGCAGTACTTC	CASSPKTGYEQYF
-	TRBV10-3	TRBJ1-5	-	TGTGCCATCAGTGAGTCAACGTTACGGCAGGGAAGCATTCAGCCCCAGCATTTT	CAISESTLRQGSIQPQHF
TRBD1	TRBV4-3	TRBJ2-1	-	TGCGCCAGCAGCCAACCCGGGACAGGGGATTTTAATGAGCAGTTCTTC	CASSQPGTGDFNEQFF
TRBD2	TRBV2	TRBJ2-5	-	TGTGCCAGCAGTCGGGACTATCAGACCCAGTACTTC	CASSRDYQTQYF
TRBD1	TRBV11-3	TRBJ1-2	-	TGTGCCAGCAGCTTAGAACAGGGGATTGGCTACACCTTC	CASSLEQGIGYTF
TRBD1	TRBV13	TRBJ2-2	-	TGTGCCAGCAGCTTAGGCCTTGGGACAGGGGCTTTCACCGGGGAGCTGTTTTTT	CASSLGLGTGAFTGELFF
-	TRBV27	TRBJ1-5	-	TGTGCCAGCAGTTTACAGGCGCTGATTCAGCCCCAGCATTTT	CASSLQALIQPQHF
TRBD2	TRBV15	TRBJ2-1	-	TGTGCCACCAGCAGAGACGCTAGCGGATACAATGAGCAGTTCTTC	CATSRDASGYNEQFF
TRBD1	TRBV7-9	TRBJ1-3	-	TGTGCCAGCAGCCTAAACAGGGGTGGAAACACCATATATTTT	CASSLNRGGNTIYF
-	TRBV6-1	TRBJ2-3	-	TGTGCCAGCATTACAAGTAGCACAGATACGCAGTATTTT	CASITSSTDTQYF
TRBD1	TRBV9	TRBJ2-3	-	TGTGCCAGCAGCGTAGAACAGGGGTACGATGCTAATCAAGATACGCAGTATTTT	CASSVEQGYDANQDTQYF
-	TRBV18	TRBJ1-3	-	TGTGCCAGCTCACCGGGACAACAACTTGGAAACACCATATATTTT	CASSPGQQLGNTIYF
TRBD2	TRBV2	TRBJ2-1	-	TGTGCCAGCAGTGTCCGCGGCGGGAGTGATTACAATGAGCAGTTCTTC	CASSVRGGSDYNEQFF
-	TRBV4-2	TRBJ2-3	once	TGTGCCAGCAGCCAAGAACTAGCAGGAGATACGCAGTATTTT	CASSQELAGDTQYF
TRBD2	TRBV7-9	TRBJ2-3	-	TGTGCCAGCAGCGCCAGCGGGATAACTCGGGATACGCAGTATTTT	CASSASGITRDTQYF
TRBD1	TRBV19	TRBJ2-5	-	TGTGCCAGTAGTATACGGACAGGGGAGGAGACCCAGTACTTC	CASSIRTGEETQYF
TRBD1	TRBV4-2	TRBJ2-4	-	TGTGCCAGCAGCCAACGCTATGGACAGGGCGGCGGGAACATTCAGTACTTC	CASSQRYGQGGGNIQYF
-	TRBV9	TRBJ2-5	-	TGTGCCAGCAGCAGTAGCGGAACCGGTGGGGAGACCCAGTACTTC	CASSSSGTGGETQYF
-	TRBV28	TRBJ2-1	-	TGTGCCAGCAGGACTATTCTGTCTAGAGGCTCCTACAATGAGCAGTTCTTC	CASRTILSRGSYNEQFF
-	TRBV28	TRBJ1-4	-	TGTGCCAGCAGCTTTACAGGGACTGAAAAACTGTTTTTT	CASSFTGTEKLFF
-	TRBV20-1	TRBJ1-1	-	TGCAGTGGTGATAGCACTGAAGCTTTCTTT	CSGDSTEAFF
-	TRBV15	TRBJ2-1	-	TGTGCCACCAGCAGAGACGCACAGGGCTACAATGAGCAGTTCTTC	CATSRDAQGYNEQFF
-	TRBV27	TRBJ2-1	-	TGTGCCAGCAGTTTATCCCTTCTCGGGGAGCAGTTCTTC	CASSLSLLGEQFF
-	TRBV30	TRBJ1-1	-	TGTGCCTGGAGTGTACGGTGGGAAGCTTTCTTT	CAWSVRWEAFF
-	TRBV19	TRBJ2-2	once	TGTGCCAGTAGTATAGATCAGGGGCAGGGGAACACCGGGGAGCTGTTTTTT	CASSIDQGQGNTGELFF
TRBD1	TRBV5-4	TRBJ2-7	once	TGTGCCAGCAGCCACATGACAGGGAACTCCTACGAGCAGTACTTC	CASSHMTGNSYEQYF
-	TRBV7-3	TRBJ2-2	-	TGTGCCAGCAGTAGACTAGGGGCCGGGGAGCTGTTTTTT	CASSRLGAGELFF
-	TRBV7-6	TRBJ1-1	-	TGTGCCAGCAGCTCGGGACTCCTGAACACTGAAGCTTTCTTT	CASSSGLLNTEAFF
-	TRBV7-9	TRBJ2-1	-	TGTGCCAGCAGCCCCAGTCCCAATTATCCTGATGAGCAGTTCTTC	CASSPSPNYPDEQFF
-	TRBV27	TRBJ2-7	-	TGTGCCAGCAGTTCCCGTTCCGGGGAATACGAGCAGTACTTC	CASSSRSGEYEQYF
TRBD1	TRBV9	TRBJ1-1	-	TGTGCCAGCAGCCCCCATACTGAGACAGGGGAAGCTTTCTTT	CASSPHTETGEAFF
TRBD1	TRBV2	TRBJ2-7	-	TGTGCCAGCAGTTCGACAGGGTACGAGCAGTACTTC	CASSSTGYEQYF
-	TRBV19	TRBJ1-2	-	TGTGCCAGTAGGTCGGGGGTATTCCCCTCTGGCTACACCTTC	CASRSGVFPSGYTF
TRBD1	TRBV19	TRBJ1-1	-	TGTGCCAGTAGGACCGGGACAGCCACTGAAGCTTTCTTT	CASRTGTATEAFF